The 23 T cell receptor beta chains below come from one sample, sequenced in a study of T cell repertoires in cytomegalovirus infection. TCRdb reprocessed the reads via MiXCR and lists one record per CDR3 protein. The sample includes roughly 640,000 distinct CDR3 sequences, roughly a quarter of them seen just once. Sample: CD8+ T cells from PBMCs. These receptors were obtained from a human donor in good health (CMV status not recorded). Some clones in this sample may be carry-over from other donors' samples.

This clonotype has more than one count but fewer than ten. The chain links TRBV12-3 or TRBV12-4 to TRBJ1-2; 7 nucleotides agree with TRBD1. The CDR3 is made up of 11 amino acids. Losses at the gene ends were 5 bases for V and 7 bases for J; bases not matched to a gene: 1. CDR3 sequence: CASSTGVGYTF. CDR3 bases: TGTGCCAGCAGTACAGGGGTTGGCTACACCTTC.

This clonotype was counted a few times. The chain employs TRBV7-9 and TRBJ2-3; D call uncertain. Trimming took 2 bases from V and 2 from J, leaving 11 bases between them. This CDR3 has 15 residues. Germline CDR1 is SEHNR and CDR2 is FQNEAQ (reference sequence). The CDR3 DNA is TGTGCCAGCAGCTTAACGGACGGCGTCACAGATACGCAGTATTTT. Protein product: CASSLTDGVTDTQYF.

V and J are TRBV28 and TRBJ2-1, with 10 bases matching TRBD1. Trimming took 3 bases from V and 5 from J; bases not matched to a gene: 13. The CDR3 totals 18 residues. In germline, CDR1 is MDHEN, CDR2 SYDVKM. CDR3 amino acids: CASSFPLLTGGINNEQFF. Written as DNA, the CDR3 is TGTGCCAGCAGTTTCCCCCTCTTGACAGGGGGCATCAACAATGAGCAGTTCTTC.

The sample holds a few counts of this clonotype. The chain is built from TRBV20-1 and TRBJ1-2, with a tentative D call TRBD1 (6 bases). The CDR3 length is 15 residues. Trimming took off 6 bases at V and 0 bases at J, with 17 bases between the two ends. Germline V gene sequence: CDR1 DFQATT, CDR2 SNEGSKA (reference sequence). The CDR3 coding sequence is TGCAGTGCAAGACGGACAGCGCCTTCTAACTATGGCTACACCTTC. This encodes CSARRTAPSNYGYTF.

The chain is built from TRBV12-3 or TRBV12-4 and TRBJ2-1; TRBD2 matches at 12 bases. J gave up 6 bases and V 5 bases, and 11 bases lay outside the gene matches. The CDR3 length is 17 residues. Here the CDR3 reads CASSPSASSGGANEQFF. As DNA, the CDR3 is TGTGCCAGCAGTCCCTCTGCTTCTAGCGGGGGGGCCAATGAGCAGTTCTTC.

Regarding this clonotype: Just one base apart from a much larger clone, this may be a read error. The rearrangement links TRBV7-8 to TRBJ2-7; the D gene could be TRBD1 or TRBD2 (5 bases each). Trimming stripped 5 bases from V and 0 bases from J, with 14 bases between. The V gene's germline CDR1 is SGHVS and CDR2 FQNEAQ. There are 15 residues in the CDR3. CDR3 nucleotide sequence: TGTGCCAGCAGCAAGACCGGGACCGCCTCCTACGAGCAGTACTTC. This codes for CASSKTGTASYEQYF.

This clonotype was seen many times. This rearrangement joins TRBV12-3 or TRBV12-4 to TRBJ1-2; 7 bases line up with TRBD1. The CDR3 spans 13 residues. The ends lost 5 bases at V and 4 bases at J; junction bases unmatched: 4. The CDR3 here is CASSRQGLYGYTF. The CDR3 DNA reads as TGTGCCAGCAGTCGACAGGGCCTCTATGGCTACACCTTC.

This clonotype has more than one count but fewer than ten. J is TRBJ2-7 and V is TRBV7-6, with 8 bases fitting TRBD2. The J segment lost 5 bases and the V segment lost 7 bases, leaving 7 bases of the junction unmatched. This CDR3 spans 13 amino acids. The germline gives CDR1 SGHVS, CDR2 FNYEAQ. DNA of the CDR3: TGTGCCAGCACCCCGGCGGGGGGAGACGAGCAGTACTTC. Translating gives CASTPAGGDEQYF.

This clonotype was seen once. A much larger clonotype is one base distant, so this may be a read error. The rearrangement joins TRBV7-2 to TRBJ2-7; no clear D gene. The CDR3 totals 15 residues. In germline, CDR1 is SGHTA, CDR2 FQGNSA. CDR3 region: CVSSLVYGLIYEQYV. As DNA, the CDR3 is TGTGTCAGCAGCTTAGTGTACGGGTTAATCTACGAGCAGTACGTC.

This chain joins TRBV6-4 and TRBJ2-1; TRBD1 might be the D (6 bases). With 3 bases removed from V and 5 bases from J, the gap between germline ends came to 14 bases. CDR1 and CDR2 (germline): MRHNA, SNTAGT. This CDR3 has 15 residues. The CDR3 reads CASSEWGPLDNEQFF. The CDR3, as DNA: TGTGCCAGCAGTGAGTGGGGGCCCTTGGACAATGAGCAGTTCTTC.

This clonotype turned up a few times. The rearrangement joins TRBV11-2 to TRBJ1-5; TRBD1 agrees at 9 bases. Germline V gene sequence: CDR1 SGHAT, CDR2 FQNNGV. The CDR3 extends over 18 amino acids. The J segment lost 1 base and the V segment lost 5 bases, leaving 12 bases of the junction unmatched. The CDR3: CASSHALPGQGSNQPQHF. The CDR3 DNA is TGTGCCAGCAGCCACGCGCTCCCGGGACAGGGAAGCAATCAGCCCCAGCATTTT.

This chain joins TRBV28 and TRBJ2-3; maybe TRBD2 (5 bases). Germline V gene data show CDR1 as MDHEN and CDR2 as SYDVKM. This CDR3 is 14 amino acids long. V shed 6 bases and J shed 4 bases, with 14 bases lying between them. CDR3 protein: CASRTALGADTQYF. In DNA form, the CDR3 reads TGTGCCAGCAGGACCGCACTAGGAGCAGATACGCAGTATTTT. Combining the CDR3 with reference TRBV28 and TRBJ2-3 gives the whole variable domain DVKVTQSSRYLVKRTGEKVFLECVQDMDHENMFWYRQDPGLGLRLIYFSYDVKMKEKGDIPEGYSVSREKKERFSLILESASTNQTSMYLCASRTALGADTQYFGPGTRLTVL.

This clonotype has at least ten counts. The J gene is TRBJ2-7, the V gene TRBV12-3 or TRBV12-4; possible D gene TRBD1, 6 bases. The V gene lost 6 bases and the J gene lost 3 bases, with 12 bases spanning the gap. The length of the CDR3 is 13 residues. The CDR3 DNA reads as TGTGCCAGCAGCCCCCAGGGGATCTACGAGCAGTACTTC. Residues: CASSPQGIYEQYF.

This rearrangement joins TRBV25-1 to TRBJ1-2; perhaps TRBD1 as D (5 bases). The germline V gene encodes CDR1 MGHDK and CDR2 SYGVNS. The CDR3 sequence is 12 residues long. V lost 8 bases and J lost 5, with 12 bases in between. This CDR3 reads CASWDRGYGYTF. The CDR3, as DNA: TGTGCCAGCTGGGACCGCGGTTATGGCTACACCTTC.

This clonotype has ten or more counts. CDR3 nucleotide sequence: TGTGCCAGCAGCTTCGGACAGGACGGTAGAACTGAAGCTTTCTTT. It encodes CASSFGQDGRTEAFF. The V gene is TRBV7-6, the J gene TRBJ1-1; 7 positions match TRBD1. Trimming at V came to 3 bases and at J to 5 bases, leaving 9 bases not matched to a gene. Germline assignment: CDR1 SGHVS and CDR2 FNYEAQ. This CDR3 has 15 residues.

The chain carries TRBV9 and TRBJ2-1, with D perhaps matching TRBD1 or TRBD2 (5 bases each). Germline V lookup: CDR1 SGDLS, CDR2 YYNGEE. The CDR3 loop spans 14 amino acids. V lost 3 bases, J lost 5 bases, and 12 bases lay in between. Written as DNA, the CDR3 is TGTGCCAGCAGCGATGTGATGGGGGACAATGAGCAGTTCTTC. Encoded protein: CASSDVMGDNEQFF.

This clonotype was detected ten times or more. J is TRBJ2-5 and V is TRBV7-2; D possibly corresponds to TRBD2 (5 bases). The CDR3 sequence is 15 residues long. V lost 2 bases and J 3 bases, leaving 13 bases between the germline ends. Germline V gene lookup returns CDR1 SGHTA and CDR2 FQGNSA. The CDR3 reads CASSLPDAAEETQYF. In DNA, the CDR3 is TGTGCCAGCAGCTTACCGGATGCAGCGGAAGAGACCCAGTACTTC. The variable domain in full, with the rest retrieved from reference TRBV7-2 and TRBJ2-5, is GAGVSQSPSNKVTEKGKDVELRCDPISGHTALYWYRQSLGQGLEFLIYFQGNSAPDKSGLPSDRFSAERTGGSVSTLTIQRTQQEDSAVYLCASSLPDAAEETQYFGPGTRLLVL.

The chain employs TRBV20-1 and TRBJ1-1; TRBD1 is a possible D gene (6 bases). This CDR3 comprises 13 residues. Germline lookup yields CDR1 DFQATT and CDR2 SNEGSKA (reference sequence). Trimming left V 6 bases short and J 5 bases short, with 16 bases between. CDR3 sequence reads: CSARERGETEAFF. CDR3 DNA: TGCAGTGCGAGGGAGAGGGGGGAGACTGAAGCTTTCTTT.

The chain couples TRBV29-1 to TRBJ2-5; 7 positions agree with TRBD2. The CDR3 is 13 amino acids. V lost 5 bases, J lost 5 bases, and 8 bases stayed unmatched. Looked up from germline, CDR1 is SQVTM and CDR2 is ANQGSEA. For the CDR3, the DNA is TGCAGCGTTCTAGCGGCTCTACTGGAGACCCAGTACTTC. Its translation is CSVLAALLETQYF.

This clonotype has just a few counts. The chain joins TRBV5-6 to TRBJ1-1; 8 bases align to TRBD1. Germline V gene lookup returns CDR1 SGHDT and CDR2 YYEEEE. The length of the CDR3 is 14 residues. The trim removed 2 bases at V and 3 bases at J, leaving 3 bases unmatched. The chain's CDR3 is CASSFGTGHTEAFF. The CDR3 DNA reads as TGTGCCAGCAGCTTCGGGACAGGACACACTGAAGCTTTCTTT.

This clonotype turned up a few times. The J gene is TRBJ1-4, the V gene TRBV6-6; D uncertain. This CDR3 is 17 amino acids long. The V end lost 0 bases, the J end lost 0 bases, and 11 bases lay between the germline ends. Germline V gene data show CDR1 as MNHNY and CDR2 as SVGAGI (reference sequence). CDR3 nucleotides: TGTGCCAGCAGTTACTCGAGTCCGAGATCAACTAATGAAAAACTGTTTTTT. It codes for CASSYSSPRSTNEKLFF.

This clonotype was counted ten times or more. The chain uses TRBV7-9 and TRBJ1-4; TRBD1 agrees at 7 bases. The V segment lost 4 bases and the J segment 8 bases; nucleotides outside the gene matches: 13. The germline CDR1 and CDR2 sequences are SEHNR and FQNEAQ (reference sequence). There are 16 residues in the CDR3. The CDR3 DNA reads TGTGCCAGCAGCTCCCCGGGACACCAGGGGGTCGAAAAACTGTTTTTT. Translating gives CASSSPGHQGVEKLFF.

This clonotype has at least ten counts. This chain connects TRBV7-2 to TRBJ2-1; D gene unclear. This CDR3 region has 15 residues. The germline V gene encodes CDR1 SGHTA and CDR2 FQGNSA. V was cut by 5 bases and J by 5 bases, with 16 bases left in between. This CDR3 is CASSQSWTDDNEQFF. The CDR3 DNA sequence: TGTGCCAGCAGCCAGTCCTGGACGGACGACAATGAGCAGTTCTTC.